These 16 T cell receptor beta chains share one sample of origin, sequenced in a study of blood T cells in healthy people across ages. The second PCR ran roughly 6 to 11 cycles with a sample-barcoded 5' primer and J-beta primers. TCRdb re-called the 5' RACE reads with MiXCR, one entry per CDR3 protein. The sample lists under 1 million distinct CDR3 sequences, more than 40% seen once, with approximately 20% in the top ten. The sample consisted of blood. The receptors were gathered from a man in his 60s in good health.

The J gene is TRBJ2-1, the V gene TRBV7-3; 10 bases map to TRBD2. Germline CDR1 is SGHTA and CDR2 is FQGTGA. There are 16 residues in the CDR3. Germline trimming cut 5 bases from V and 10 bases from J; bases unmatched to any gene: 14. CDR3 nucleotides: TGTGCCAGCAGCCAAAAAGGACTAGCGGAGGGGCACGAGCAGTTCTTC. It specifies CASSQKGLAEGHEQFF. Filled out from reference TRBV7-3 and TRBJ2-1, the complete variable domain reads GAGVSQTPSNKVTEKGKYVELRCDPISGHTALYWYRQSLGQGPEFLIYFQGTGAADDSGLPNDRFFAVRPEGSVSTLKIQRTERGDSAVYLCASSQKGLAEGHEQFFGPGTRLTVL.

This sequence joins TRBV28 and TRBJ2-1; TRBD2 matches at 13 bases. Germline V CDR1 and CDR2: MDHEN, SYDVKM. The V and J ends lost 6 bases and 9 bases, in that order; junction bases with no gene match: 8. CDR3 length: 15 amino acids. The CDR3, as DNA: TGTGCCAGCAGCCCTCCGGGACTAGCGGGGAGTGAGCAGTTCTTC. It is translated as CASSPPGLAGSEQFF.

This clonotype has more than one count but fewer than ten. This chain joins TRBV29-1 and TRBJ2-1; TRBD2 agrees at 10 bases. The germline V gene has CDR1 SQVTM and CDR2 ANQGSEA. With 0 bases clipped from V and 6 bases from J, the junction kept 8 bases outside the gene matches. The CDR3 contains 16 residues. This CDR3 reads CSVEDPGTSVRNEQFF. CDR3 coding DNA: TGCAGCGTTGAAGATCCCGGGACTAGCGTCCGCAATGAGCAGTTCTTC.

As concerns this clonotype: This sequence may be a read error, since a much larger clone differs from it by one base. The V and J genes are TRBV29-1 and TRBJ2-1; 8 bases agree with TRBD2. After removal of 7 bases from V and 1 base from J, the junction contained 6 bases not matched to a gene. Germline V gene data show CDR1 as SQVTM and CDR2 as ANQGSEA. The length of the CDR3 is 14 residues. The CDR3, as DNA: TGCAGCGGTCCCACTAGCGGTTCCTACAATGAGCAGTTCTTC. This codes for CSGPTSGSYNEQFF.

V and J are TRBV7-3 and TRBJ2-2; TRBD1 matches 8 bases. This CDR3 has 15 amino acids. CDR1 is SGHTA and CDR2 is FQGTGA in the germline V gene. V was clipped by 2 bases and J by 5 bases; unmatched bases: 4. The CDR3 DNA is TGTGCCAGCAGCTTATCCAGGGGGCTAACCGGGGAGCTGTTTTTT. This codes for CASSLSRGLTGELFF.

This clonotype has only a few counts. The rearrangement joins TRBV20-1 to TRBJ1-2; D remains unclear. Germline CDR1 reads DFQATT; CDR2 reads SNEGSKA (reference sequence). The ends were cut back, 0 bases at V and 3 bases at J, with 14 bases in the middle. The CDR3 sequence is 15 residues long. CDR3 loop: CSARDNGSKHYGYTF. The CDR3 region has the DNA TGCAGTGCTAGAGATAACGGATCAAAACACTATGGCTACACCTTC.

The gene calls are TRBV20-1 and TRBJ1-2, with unresolved D. Per germline, CDR1 DFQATT and CDR2 SNEGSKA (reference sequence). V dropped 1 base and J dropped 8 bases, with 11 bases sitting between them. CDR3 size: 12 residues. CDR3 residues: CSARVLVDGYTF. CDR3 DNA: TGCAGTGCTAGAGTTTTGGTCGACGGCTACACCTTC.

The chain employs TRBV30 and TRBJ1-1; TRBD1 is a possible D gene (5 bases). The germline gives CDR1 GTSNPN, CDR2 SVGIG (reference sequence). The CDR3 extends over 13 amino acids. Trimming removed 5 bases at V and 1 base at J, with 11 bases between. Written as DNA, the CDR3 is TGTGCCTGGGGACGGGGGACGAACACTGAAGCTTTCTTT. This gives the protein CAWGRGTNTEAFF.

Turning to this clonotype: This may arise from a read error, as a much more abundant clone is one base away. V is TRBV20-1 and J is TRBJ2-4; D ambiguous. The J call is in doubt because the DNA end fits TRBJ2-7 better. The CDR3 has 12 amino acids. Per germline, CDR1 DFQATT and CDR2 SNEGSKA (reference sequence). CDR3 in amino acids: CSASTAGHEQYF. DNA for the CDR3: TGCAGTGCTAGTACGGCTGGCCACGAGCAGTACTTC.

The chain recombines TRBV6-2 or TRBV6-3 with TRBJ2-6; D unclear. Germline loops: CDR1 MNHEY, CDR2 SVGEGT. The CDR3 contains 16 residues. V dropped 1 base and J dropped 5 bases, with 12 bases sitting between them. The chain's CDR3 is CASSYWQNLRANVLTF. CDR3 DNA: TGTGCCAGCAGTTACTGGCAGAACCTCCGGGCCAACGTCCTGACTTTC.

The gene calls are TRBV2 and TRBJ2-7; tentative D call: TRBD1 (5 bases). Germline V lookup: CDR1 SNHLY, CDR2 FYNNEI. The CDR3 extends over 14 amino acids. V was pared by 6 bases and J by 3 bases, with 15 bases between. In nucleotides, the CDR3 is TGTGCCAGCAGAAGACAGACTGCCGGCTACGAGCAGTACTTC. Translating it yields CASRRQTAGYEQYF.

The genes are TRBV5-5 and TRBJ2-7, with 8 bases identical to TRBD1. CDR3 length: 15 amino acids. V trimming: 4 bases; J trimming: 3 bases; junction bases outside the gene matches: 9. Germline assignment: CDR1 SGHKS and CDR2 YYEKEE (reference sequence). The CDR3 nucleotides read TGTGCCAGCAGCCGGACGCGGACAGGGCACTACGAGCAGTACTTC. It specifies CASSRTRTGHYEQYF.

This rearrangement joins TRBV20-1 to TRBJ1-6; TRBD1 matches 10 bases. V trimming: 8 bases; J trimming: 10 bases; junction bases outside the gene matches: 20. The CDR3 is 17 amino acids. CDR1 and CDR2 from the germline V gene are DFQATT and SNEGSKA (reference sequence). The CDR3 loop is CSSIPGRVTGGLSPLHF. CDR3 DNA: TGCAGTTCCATCCCCGGCAGGGTGACAGGGGGCTTATCACCCCTCCACTTT.

In its sample, this clonotype was seen many times. This chain connects TRBV20-1 to TRBJ1-2; D remains unclear. Germline V gene sequence: CDR1 DFQATT, CDR2 SNEGSKA (reference sequence). The V end lost 1 base, the J end lost 4 bases, and 4 bases lay between the germline ends. CDR3 length: 11 residues. CDR3 region: CSARVGYGYTF. CDR3 coding DNA: TGCAGTGCTAGAGTCGGCTATGGCTACACCTTC.

V usage is TRBV18 and J usage is TRBJ2-7; D unresolved. The ends were cut back, 3 bases at V and 6 bases at J, with 12 bases in the middle. The CDR3 spans 13 residues. Germline V gene data show CDR1 as KGHSH and CDR2 as LQKENI. This CDR3 reads CASSPWDAAEQYF. CDR3 bases: TGTGCCAGCTCACCGTGGGATGCTGCCGAGCAGTACTTC.

The rearrangement links TRBV11-2 to TRBJ2-5, with 10 nucleotides matching TRBD1. Trimming removed 1 base from V and 3 bases from J; junction bases left unmatched: 11. CDR3 length equals 18 residues. Per the germline V gene, CDR1 is SGHAT and CDR2 is FQNNGV. In DNA form, the CDR3 reads TGTGCCAGCAGCTTAGTCCCCGGACAGGGGGGAATCGAAGAGACCCAGTACTTC. Protein sequence: CASSLVPGQGGIEETQYF.